This T cell receptor beta chain originates from a study of blood T cells in healthy people across ages. The overall study: Every two T cells gave about one barcoded beta molecule via template switching. Study-level results: Naive T cell percentage strongly correlated with TCR beta diversity.

A sample-barcoded 5' primer and a J-beta primer mix were used in a second PCR of roughly 6 to 11 cycles. Each cDNA molecule was tagged by a template-switch adaptor that had 12 random nucleotides. TCRdb independently ran MiXCR on the 5' RACE reads; one entry per CDR3 protein. The sample lists 450,000 to 700,000 distinct CDR3 sequences; roughly 28% were seen once. Worth noting for this clonotype: What it recognizes is unknown.

The CDR3 consists of 14 residues. Between the trimmed V and J ends, which lost 5 bases and 4 bases, there was a span of 14 bases. Germline-derived CDR1 and CDR2 are LGHNA and YSLEER. The chain uses TRBV4-3 and TRBJ2-5; D may be TRBD2 (5 bases). Sequenced sample: blood. The sequence derives from a woman in her 70s in good health. CDR3 DNA sequence: TGCGCCAGCAGCGATAGCGTGGGTGGAGAGACCCAGTACTTC. It codes for CASSDSVGGETQYF.